The entry that follows covers one T cell receptor beta chain sequence. The antigen remains undetermined. V dropped 0 bases and J dropped 0 bases, with 5 bases sitting between them. CDR3 length: 14 amino acids. Germline CDR1 LGHNA, CDR2 YSLEER. These data come from a study of Ad26.COV2.S vaccination and SARS-CoV-2 variants. Study-wide context: Participant was drawn from the COV1001 Ad26.COV2.S trial arm. Administration of Ad26.COV2.S was intramuscular, either once or twice 56 days apart.

Treatment in this sample: 15 to 20 received Ad26.COV2.S at low or high dose, single or two shots; roughly 5 received placebo; per-sample allocation not given. Collection of samples fell on day 63 after the first vaccine or placebo injection. The repertoire was sequenced with immunoSEQ multiplex PCR; TCRdb's copy has only in-frame clones and lacks some. Altogether over 450,000 clones are present, 80% to 90% being singletons, with the ten largest covering around 1.6%. Findings of the study overall: The analyses of TCR breadth and depth may have understated the size of total T cell responses. Substantial breadth was reported for post-vaccination spike-specific CD8+ and CD4+ T cells.

Specimen: peripheral blood, collected in a trial of Ad26.COV2.S vaccine versus placebo. The rearrangement links TRBV4-3 to TRBJ1-2; D gene unclear. This sequence originates from a person aged 18-60 years who received the Ad26.COV2.S COVID-19 vaccine or a placebo. As DNA, the CDR3 is TGCGCCAGCAGCCAAGACGACACTAACTATGGCTACACCTTC. This gives the protein CASSQDDTNYGYTF.